The subject of this entry is one T cell receptor beta chain. Sequencing used immunoSEQ multiplex PCR; TCRdb keeps in-frame clones, though not all of them. Here the sample spans 60,000 to 95,000 clones, 91% being singletons. This CDR3 is built from 14 residues. Per the germline V gene, CDR1 is SGHTS and CDR2 is YDEGEE. Trimming left V 4 bases short and J 5 bases short, with 13 bases between. The data derive from a study of technical replicates of blood from a handful of donors. The clonotype originates from a human donor in good health. Some clones in this sample may be carry-over from other donors' samples. The sequencing input was T cells isolated from PBMCs. The genes are TRBV5-8 and TRBJ2-4; D perhaps matches TRBD1 (6 bases). The CDR3: CASSPRGFQNIQYF. DNA for the CDR3: TGTGCCAGCAGCCCAAGGGGGTTCCAAAACATTCAGTACTTC.